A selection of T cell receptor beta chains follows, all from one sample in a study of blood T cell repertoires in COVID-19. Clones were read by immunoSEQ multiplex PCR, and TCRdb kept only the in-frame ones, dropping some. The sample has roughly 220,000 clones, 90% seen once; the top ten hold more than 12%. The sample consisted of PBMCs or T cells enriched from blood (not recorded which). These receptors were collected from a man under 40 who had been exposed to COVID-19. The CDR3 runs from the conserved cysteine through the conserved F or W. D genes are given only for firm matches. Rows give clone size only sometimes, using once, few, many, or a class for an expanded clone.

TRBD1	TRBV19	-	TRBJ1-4	CASSMGTGGSTNEKLFF	TGTGCCAGTAGTATGGGGACAGGGGGATCAACTAATGAAAAACTGTTTTTT
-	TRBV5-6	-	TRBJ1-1	CASSLAFSGVNTEAFF	TGTGCCAGCAGCTTGGCCTTCTCGGGGGTGAACACTGAAGCTTTCTTT
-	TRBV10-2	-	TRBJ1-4	CASREAGNGEKLFF	TGCGCCAGCAGAGAAGCAGGGAATGGTGAAAAACTGTTTTTT
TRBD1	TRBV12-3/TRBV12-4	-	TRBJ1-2	CASRKTGGYGYTF	TGTGCCAGCAGGAAGACAGGGGGCTATGGCTACACCTTC
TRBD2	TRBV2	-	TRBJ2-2	CASSVQRGGPGELFF	TGTGCCAGCAGTGTCCAGCGGGGGGGCCCCGGGGAGCTGTTTTTT
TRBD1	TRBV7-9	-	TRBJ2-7	CASSSAGTALGEQYF	TGTGCCAGCAGCTCCGCAGGGACAGCACTTGGCGAGCAGTACTTC
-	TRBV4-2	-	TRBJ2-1	CASSQQGSGEQFF	TGTGCCAGCAGTCAGCAGGGGTCCGGTGAGCAGTTCTTC
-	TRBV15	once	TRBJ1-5	CATSGSQGYQGPQHF	TGTGCCACCAGCGGAAGCCAGGGGTACCAAGGGCCCCAGCATTTT
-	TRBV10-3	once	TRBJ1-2	CAIFGQNYGYTF	TGTGCCATCTTTGGACAGAACTATGGCTACACCTTC
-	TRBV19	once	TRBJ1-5	CASRIQGQPQHF	TGTGCCAGTAGAATACAGGGTCAGCCCCAGCATTTT
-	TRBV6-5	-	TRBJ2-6	CASSYSGAGANVLTF	TGTGCCAGCAGTTACTCAGGGGCTGGGGCCAACGTCCTGACTTTC
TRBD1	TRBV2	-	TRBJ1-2	CASSGTGGDSYGYTF	TGTGCCAGCAGTGGGACAGGGGGCGATTCCTATGGCTACACCTTC
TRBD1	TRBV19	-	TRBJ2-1	CASSGTGRNEQFF	TGTGCCAGTAGTGGGACAGGCCGCAATGAGCAGTTCTTC
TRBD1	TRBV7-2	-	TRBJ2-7	CASSSIEWDRGYEQYF	TGTGCCAGCAGCTCGATAGAATGGGACAGGGGCTACGAGCAGTACTTC
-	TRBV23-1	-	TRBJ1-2	CACPQSYTF	TGCGCCTGCCCCCAGAGCTACACCTTC
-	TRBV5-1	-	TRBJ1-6	CASSLSGSPLHF	TGCGCCAGCAGCTTGTCGGGTTCACCCCTCCACTTT
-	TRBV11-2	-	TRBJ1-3	CASSTGHSGNTIYF	TGTGCCAGCAGCACAGGCCACTCTGGAAACACCATATATTTT
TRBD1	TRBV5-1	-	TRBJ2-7	CASSFTPGQGPYEQYF	TGCGCCAGCAGCTTTACGCCGGGACAGGGACCCTACGAGCAGTACTTC
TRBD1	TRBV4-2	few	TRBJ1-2	CASSPTRDRGGGYTF	TGTGCCAGCAGCCCTACGAGGGACAGGGGTGGTGGCTACACCTTC
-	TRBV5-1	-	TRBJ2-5	CASTRDRNSETQYF	TGCGCCAGTACCCGGGATAGGAACTCGGAGACCCAGTACTTC
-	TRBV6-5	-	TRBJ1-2	CASSSVYGYTF	TGTGCCAGCAGTTCTGTATATGGCTACACCTTC
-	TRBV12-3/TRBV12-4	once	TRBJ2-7	CASSLDTYEQYF	TGTGCCAGCAGTTTAGATACCTACGAGCAGTACTTC
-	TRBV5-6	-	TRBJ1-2	CASSFREVYGYTF	TGTGCCAGCAGCTTTAGGGAGGTCTATGGCTACACCTTC
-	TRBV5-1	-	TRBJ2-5	CASRDQWRGTKETQYF	TGCGCCAGCCGTGACCAGTGGCGGGGCACCAAAGAGACCCAGTACTTC
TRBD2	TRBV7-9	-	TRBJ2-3	CAGSRGADTQYF	TGTGCCGGCTCCCGGGGGGCAGATACGCAGTATTTT
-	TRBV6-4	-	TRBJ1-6	CASSESSSYNSPLHF	TGTGCCAGCAGTGAGTCTAGCTCCTATAATTCACCCCTCCACTTT
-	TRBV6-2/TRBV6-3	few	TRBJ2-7	CASSPQGLGSNEQYF	TGTGCCAGCAGCCCGCAGGGGCTAGGGAGCAACGAGCAGTACTTC